The 23 T cell receptor beta chains listed next were all sequenced from one sample in a study of cytomegalovirus exposure and HLA in healthy donors. The PCR ran on 60 Vbeta and 13 Jbeta primers. TCRdb keeps only in-frame clones here, not all; method: immunoSEQ multiplex PCR. The repertoire holds about 170,000 clones, with around four fifths as singletons. Input material: PBMCs. Every receptor here comes from a woman aged 18-30 years in good health and CMV-seronegative.

This clone has just one count. J is TRBJ1-2 and V is TRBV6-1, with a tentative D call TRBD1 (5 bases). The V gene lost 0 bases and the J gene lost 2 bases, with 7 bases spanning the gap. Germline V gives CDR1 MNHNS, CDR2 SASEGT. The CDR3 consists of 14 residues. The CDR3: CASSEARGNYGYTF. CDR3 nucleotide sequence: TGTGCCAGCAGTGAAGCGCGGGGCAACTATGGCTACACCTTC.

The chain joins TRBV5-4 to TRBJ1-1, with D possibly TRBD1 on 6 matching bases. The CDR3 length is 14 residues. The germline gives CDR1 SGHNT, CDR2 YYREEE (reference sequence). V was pared by 0 bases and J by 4 bases, with 10 bases between. The CDR3 here is CASSLDRVGTEAFF. The CDR3 coding sequence is TGTGCCAGCAGCTTGGACAGGGTGGGCACTGAAGCTTTCTTT.

CDR3 in DNA: TGTGCCAGCAGCTTAGGAGGTCCTTCAGGGCTTGGTAGGCAGCCCCAGCATTTT. The encoded protein is CASSLGGPSGLGRQPQHF. This chain links TRBV11-3 with TRBJ1-5, with D maybe TRBD1 (5 bases). This CDR3 region has 18 residues. The germline V gene has CDR1 SGHNT and CDR2 YENEEA. Trimming cost V 1 base and J 7 bases, with 23 bases left between them.

The gene calls are TRBV21-1 and TRBJ2-1; the listed D gene, TRBD1, was not tested against the DNA. TRBV21-1 is flagged as a pseudogene. The length of the CDR3 is 14 residues. CDR3 residues: CASSKDTGLHEQFF. The CDR3 DNA reads as TGTGCCAGCAGCAAAGACACAGGCCTACATGAGCAGTTCTTC.

Comments on this clone: Other DNA sequences in this specimen translate into the identical CDR3. The chain employs TRBV28 and TRBJ2-2; tentative D call: TRBD1 (5 bases). V was trimmed by 6 bases and J by 1 base, leaving 9 bases between them. The length of the CDR3 is 14 residues. From germline, CDR1 is MDHEN and CDR2 SYDVKM. CDR3 sequence reads: CASRITGNTGELFF. For the CDR3, the DNA is TGTGCCAGCAGGATAACAGGGAACACCGGGGAGCTGTTTTTT. Variable domain in full (rest from reference TRBV28 and TRBJ2-2): DVKVTQSSRYLVKRTGEKVFLECVQDMDHENMFWYRQDPGLGLRLIYFSYDVKMKEKGDIPEGYSVSREKKERFSLILESASTNQTSMYLCASRITGNTGELFFGEGSRLTVL.

The chain employs TRBV6-6 and TRBJ2-1; a possible D gene is TRBD2 (6 bases). The CDR3 is made up of 13 amino acids. The V end was cut by 10 bases, the J end by 3 bases, with 13 bases between. Germline V gives CDR1 MNHNY, CDR2 SVGAGI (reference sequence). The CDR3 spells CATGGEDYNEQFF. The CDR3 DNA sequence: TGTGCCACAGGCGGGGAGGACTACAATGAGCAGTTCTTC.

In DNA, the CDR3 is TGTGCCAGCAGCTTAGCGTCGACAGGGGGAGAGACCCAGTACTTC. The encoded protein is CASSLASTGGETQYF. This sequence joins TRBV7-6 and TRBJ2-5; 9 nucleotides line up with TRBD1. V lost 0 bases and J lost 4; bases outside the gene matches: 3. Germline lookup yields CDR1 SGHVS and CDR2 FNYEAQ. This CDR3 spans 15 amino acids.

This chain links TRBV5-1 with TRBJ1-1; D might be TRBD1 (5 bases). This CDR3 contains 14 residues. The germline V gene has CDR1 SGHRS and CDR2 YFSETQ. With 4 bases removed from V and 4 bases from J, the gap between germline ends came to 14 bases. CDR3 sequence reads: CASSQSHRGTEAFF. As DNA, the CDR3 is TGCGCCAGCAGCCAGAGTCATAGGGGCACTGAAGCTTTCTTT.

The V gene is TRBV13, the J gene TRBJ1-4; 8 positions match TRBD1. From germline, CDR1 is PRHDT and CDR2 FYEKMQ (reference sequence). J gave up 4 bases and V 5 bases, and 3 bases lay outside the gene matches. The CDR3 spans 14 residues. As DNA, the CDR3 is TGTGCCAGCAGCGAAGACAGGGGTAATGAAAAACTGTTTTTT. It specifies CASSEDRGNEKLFF.

This clone occurred a few times. The genes are TRBV6-1 and TRBJ2-5; D perhaps matches TRBD1 (5 bases). V shed 3 bases and J shed 7 bases, with 12 bases lying between them. From germline, CDR1 is MNHNS and CDR2 SASEGT. CDR3 length: 13 residues. In nucleotides, the CDR3 is TGTGCCAGCAGTGAGCAGGGAACCGGGACCCAGTACTTC. Protein sequence: CASSEQGTGTQYF.

The chain combines TRBV13 with TRBJ2-3, with TRBD1 matching 9 bases. CDR3 size: 13 residues. The V segment lost 6 bases and the J segment 5 bases; nucleotides outside the gene matches: 3. CDR1 and CDR2 (germline): PRHDT, FYEKMQ (reference sequence). The CDR3, as DNA: TGTGCCAGCAGGACAGGGGGGCTAGATACGCAGTATTTT. It specifies CASRTGGLDTQYF.

The gene calls are TRBV7-6 and TRBJ2-3; 7 nucleotides line up with TRBD2. This CDR3 is 16 amino acids long. The V and J ends lost 5 bases and 2 bases, in that order; junction bases with no gene match: 10. CDR1 is SGHVS, CDR2 FNYEAQ, per germline. For the CDR3, the DNA is TGTGCCAGCAGCCCGGAGGTTAGCGGGCCCACAGATACGCAGTATTTT. As protein: CASSPEVSGPTDTQYF. Full variable domain (outside the CDR3, taken from reference TRBV7-6 and TRBJ2-3): GAGVSQSPRYKVTKRGQDVALRCDPISGHVSLYWYRQALGQGPEFLTYFNYEAQQDKSGLPNDRFSAERPEGSISTLTIQRTEQRDSAMYRCASSPEVSGPTDTQYFGPGTRLTVL.

This chain uses TRBV2 with TRBJ2-5; a possible D gene is TRBD2 (5 bases). CDR1 SNHLY and CDR2 FYNNEI come from the germline V gene. V was cut by 8 bases and J by 5 bases, with 12 bases left in between. This CDR3 is built from 12 residues. CDR3 DNA: TGTGCCAGCGGGCGAGGGATGGAGACCCAGTACTTC. Translation gives CASGRGMETQYF.

V gene TRBV2 combines with J gene TRBJ1-5; D is possibly TRBD1 (6 bases). Per germline, CDR1 SNHLY and CDR2 FYNNEI. The CDR3 runs to 12 residues. Trimming stripped 7 bases from V and 6 bases from J, with 10 bases between. The CDR3 loop is CASMGQGQPQHF. CDR3 DNA sequence: TGTGCCAGCATGGGACAAGGTCAGCCCCAGCATTTT.

The rearrangement links TRBV5-4 to TRBJ1-1; D may be TRBD1 (5 bases). CDR3 length equals 12 residues. V lost 4 bases to trimming and J lost 4 bases, with 8 bases between them. Germline CDR1 is SGHNT and CDR2 is YYREEE (reference sequence). The CDR3 region is CASSKQVTEAFF. The CDR3 DNA is TGTGCCAGCAGCAAACAGGTCACTGAAGCTTTCTTT.

The V call is TRBV9, the J call TRBJ2-1, with TRBD1 identical over 7 bases. Per the germline V gene, CDR1 is SGDLS and CDR2 is YYNGEE. Trimming took 0 bases from V and 4 from J; bases not matched to a gene: 4. The CDR3 contains 15 residues. The CDR3: CASSVAGTEYNEQFF. CDR3 DNA: TGTGCCAGCAGCGTAGCCGGGACAGAGTACAATGAGCAGTTCTTC.

Of note for this clone: At one boundary the junction diverges from the germline segment, which might be a read error. The chain couples TRBV7-9 to TRBJ1-3, with TRBD1 matching 8 bases. In germline, CDR1 is SEHNR, CDR2 FQNEAQ (reference sequence). The CDR3 is 18 residues long. As DNA, the CDR3 is TGTTCCAGCAGCTTAGCCAATATCCAGGGGGCGCGCGGAAACACCATATATTTT. It yields the protein CSSSLANIQGARGNTIYF.

This clone has just one count. The chain uses TRBV5-1 and TRBJ2-7; 10 bases match TRBD1. The V and J ends lost 3 bases and 6 bases, in that order; junction bases with no gene match: 12. The CDR3 is 16 amino acids. Germline V CDR1 and CDR2: SGHRS, YFSETQ. Written as DNA, the CDR3 is TGCGCCAGCAGCTGGACAACCGGGACAGGGGAATCCGAGCAGTACTTC. This translates into CASSWTTGTGESEQYF.

V gene TRBV6-1 combines with J gene TRBJ2-7, with D perhaps matching TRBD2 (7 bases). Germline values: CDR1 MNHNS, CDR2 SASEGT. The CDR3 contains 17 residues. V lost 1 base, J lost 4 bases, and 20 bases lay in between. The CDR3 bases are TGTGCCAGCAGTGAAGTTTCTTTCACGGGGGGCAGGTACGAGCAGTACTTC. Residues: CASSEVSFTGGRYEQYF.

The rearrangement links TRBV7-8 to TRBJ2-7; 9 bases are a match to TRBD1. The trim removed 4 bases at V and 3 bases at J, leaving 10 bases unmatched. From germline, CDR1 is SGHVS and CDR2 FQNEAQ. The CDR3 runs 16 residues. The CDR3, as DNA: TGTGCCAGCAGCTACGGACAGGGGAATCCCCACTACGAGCAGTACTTC. It yields the protein CASSYGQGNPHYEQYF.

The chain recombines TRBV18 with TRBJ2-7, with 10 bases matching TRBD1. The germline V gene encodes CDR1 KGHSH and CDR2 LQKENI. This CDR3 has 15 residues. J lost 6 bases, V lost 2 bases, and 7 bases had no gene match. CDR3 amino acids: CASSPFRQGAAEQYF. CDR3 coding DNA: TGTGCCAGCTCACCATTCAGACAGGGGGCGGCCGAGCAGTACTTC.

The chain links TRBV30 to TRBJ2-7; 10 positions match TRBD2. Germline lookup yields CDR1 GTSNPN and CDR2 SVGIG (reference sequence). The CDR3 contains 15 residues. The V and J ends lost 1 base and 6 bases, in that order; junction bases with no gene match: 9. The CDR3 reads CAWSASGSPYREQYF. The DNA for the CDR3 is TGTGCCTGGAGTGCTAGCGGGAGCCCCTATCGCGAGCAGTACTTC. The whole variable domain, filled in from reference TRBV30 and TRBJ2-7, reads SQTIHQWPATLVQPVGSPLSLECTVEGTSNPNLYWYRQAAGRGLQLLFYSVGIGQISSEVPQNLSASRPQDRQFILSSKKLLLSDSGFYLCAWSASGSPYREQYFGPGTRLTVT.

The chain recombines TRBV15 with TRBJ2-5, with D possibly TRBD2 on 6 matching bases. Judging by the DNA end, TRBJ2-7 fits better; the J call may be wrong. Germline V gene lookup returns CDR1 LNHNV and CDR2 YYDKDF (reference sequence). This CDR3 has 13 residues. CDR3 sequence reads: CATSRNSGVEQYF. The CDR3 DNA sequence: TGTGCCACCAGCAGAAACTCGGGGGTCGAGCAGTACTTC.